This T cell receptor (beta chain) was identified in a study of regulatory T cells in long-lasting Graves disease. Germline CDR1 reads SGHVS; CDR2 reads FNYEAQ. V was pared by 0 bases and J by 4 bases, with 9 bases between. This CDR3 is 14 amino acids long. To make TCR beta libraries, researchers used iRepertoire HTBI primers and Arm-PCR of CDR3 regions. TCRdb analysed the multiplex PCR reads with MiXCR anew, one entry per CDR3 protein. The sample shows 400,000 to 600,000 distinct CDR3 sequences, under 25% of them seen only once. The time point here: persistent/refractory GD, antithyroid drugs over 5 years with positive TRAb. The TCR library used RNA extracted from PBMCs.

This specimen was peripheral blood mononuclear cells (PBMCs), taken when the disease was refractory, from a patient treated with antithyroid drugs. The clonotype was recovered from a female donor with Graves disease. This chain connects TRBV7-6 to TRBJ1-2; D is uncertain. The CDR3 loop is CASSLAPGAYGYTF. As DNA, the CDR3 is TGTGCCAGCAGCTTAGCTCCGGGCGCCTATGGCTACACCTTC.